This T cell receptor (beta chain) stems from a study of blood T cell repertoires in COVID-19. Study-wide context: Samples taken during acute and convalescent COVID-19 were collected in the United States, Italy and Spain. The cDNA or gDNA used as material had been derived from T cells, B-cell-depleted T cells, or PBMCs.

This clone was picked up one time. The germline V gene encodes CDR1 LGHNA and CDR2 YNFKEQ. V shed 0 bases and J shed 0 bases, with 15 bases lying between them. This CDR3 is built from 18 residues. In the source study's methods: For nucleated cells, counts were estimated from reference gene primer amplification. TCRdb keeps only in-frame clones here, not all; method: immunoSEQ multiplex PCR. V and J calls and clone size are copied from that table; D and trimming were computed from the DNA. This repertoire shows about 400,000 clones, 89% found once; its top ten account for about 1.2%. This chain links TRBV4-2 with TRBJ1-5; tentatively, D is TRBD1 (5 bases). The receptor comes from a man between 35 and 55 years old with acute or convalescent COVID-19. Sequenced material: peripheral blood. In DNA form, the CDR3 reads TGTGCCAGCAGCCAAGACCGACAGAACCTACGTAGCAATCAGCCCCAGCATTTT. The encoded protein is CASSQDRQNLRSNQPQHF.